This T cell receptor (beta chain) derives from a study of control samples from healthy donors and cancer patients. This CDR3 is built from 16 residues. The germline gives CDR1 MDHEN, CDR2 SYDVKM. The junction had 5 bases not matched to a gene; V was cut back by 3 bases and J by 4 bases. The table came from immunoSEQ multiplex PCR; TCRdb's copy has only in-frame clones and leaves some out. The profile shows 150,000 to 200,000 clones, around 91% of them singletons. This clonotype originated in a woman aged 25 to 45 in good health. Specimen: blood. The V and J genes are TRBV28 and TRBJ1-3; 11 bases line up with TRBD1. CDR3 in DNA: TGTGCCAGCAGTTTTCCGGGACAGGGGGGAGGAAACACCATATATTTT. It specifies CASSFPGQGGGNTIYF.